The 29 T cell receptor beta chains reported below all come from one sample, sequenced in a study of T cell responses to AZD1222 COVID-19 vaccine. Sequencing was performed with immunoSEQ multiplex PCR; in TCRdb, only in-frame clones are kept and a portion is missing. The sample comprises more than 65,000 clones, around 73% of which are singletons, and more than 20% rests with the top ten. The source material was peripheral blood, sampled on day 0 of AZD1222 vaccination. The receptors were gathered from an adult in good health.

The chain uses TRBV30 and TRBJ2-2; TRBD2 is a possible D gene (5 bases). The CDR3 has 14 residues. Trimming removed 3 bases at V and 2 bases at J, with 10 bases between. The germline CDR1 and CDR2 sequences are GTSNPN and SVGIG (reference sequence). Here the CDR3 DNA reads TGTGCCTGGAGCCTGTGGACTAACACCGGGGAGCTGTTTTTT. It is translated as CAWSLWTNTGELFF.

The rearrangement links TRBV3-1 (or the pseudogene TRBV3-2) to TRBJ1-3, with a possible D match to TRBD1 (6 bases). Per germline, CDR1 LGHDT and CDR2 YNNKEL (reference sequence). Trimming removed 2 bases at V and 4 bases at J, with 9 bases between. The CDR3 extends over 14 amino acids. CDR3 protein: CASSQLTGGNTIYF. CDR3 sequence (DNA): TGTGCCAGCAGCCAACTTACAGGGGGAAACACCATATATTTT.

V gene TRBV6-8 combines with J gene TRBJ2-1, with 12 bases fitting TRBD2. From germline, CDR1 is MNHGY and CDR2 SAAAGT. CDR3 length equals 14 residues. V shed 6 bases, J shed 9 bases, and the junction held 6 bases outside the gene matches. The CDR3: CASRSSGRVGEQFF. The CDR3 region has the DNA TGTGCCAGCAGATCTAGCGGGAGGGTCGGTGAGCAGTTCTTC.

The chain is built from TRBV19 and TRBJ2-2, with TRBD1 matching 7 bases. Trimming at V came to 7 bases and at J to 4 bases, leaving 6 bases not matched to a gene. The germline V gene has CDR1 LNHDA and CDR2 SQIVND (reference sequence). The CDR3 covers 14 residues. CDR3 DNA: TGTGCCAGTAAAGACAGGGCGGGCACCGGGGAGCTGTTTTTT. This gives the protein CASKDRAGTGELFF. Complete variable domain (other parts from reference TRBV19 and TRBJ2-2): DGGITQSPKYLFRKEGQNVTLSCEQNLNHDAMYWYRQDPGQGLRLIYYSQIVNDFQKGDIAEGYSVSREKKESFPLTVTSAQKNPTAFYLCASKDRAGTGELFFGEGSRLTVL.

The chain uses TRBV7-2 and TRBJ2-3; perhaps TRBD2 as D (6 bases). CDR1 is SGHTA, CDR2 FQGNSA, per germline. This CDR3 spans 15 amino acids. The V gene lost 2 bases and the J gene lost 3 bases, with 12 bases spanning the gap. The chain's CDR3 is CASSLSILATDTQYF. CDR3 coding DNA: TGTGCCAGCAGCTTATCGATCCTAGCGACAGATACGCAGTATTTT.

The rearrangement joins TRBV28 to TRBJ2-3; TRBD2 agrees at 7 bases. Trimming cost V 8 bases and J 4 bases; bases outside gene matches: 3. Germline V CDR1 and CDR2: MDHEN, SYDVKM. The CDR3 runs 12 residues. CDR3 region: CASLGRADTQYF. The CDR3 DNA is TGTGCCAGCCTGGGGAGGGCAGATACGCAGTATTTT.

This clone was counted only a few times. The V gene is TRBV6-6, the J gene TRBJ2-2; D gene unclear. The CDR3 loop spans 13 amino acids. Germline-derived CDR1 and CDR2 are MNHNY and SVGAGI (reference sequence). Deletions cut 0 bases from V and 1 base from J, with 0 bases between. CDR3 loop: CASSYSNTGELFF. DNA for the CDR3: TGTGCCAGCAGTTACTCGAACACCGGGGAGCTGTTTTTT.

The genes are TRBV6-5 and TRBJ2-1; a possible D gene is TRBD1 (5 bases). Deletions cut 5 bases from V and 0 bases from J, with 11 bases between. CDR3 length: 15 residues. Germline CDR1 and CDR2: MNHEY and SVGAGI. Written as DNA, the CDR3 is TGTGCCAGCAGTCTGGGGCTAAACTCCTACAATGAGCAGTTCTTC. Translation gives CASSLGLNSYNEQFF.

This clone was picked up one time. The chain combines TRBV11-2 with TRBJ1-1; D is unresolved. V was trimmed by 2 bases and J by 1 base, leaving 8 bases between them. Per germline, CDR1 SGHAT and CDR2 FQNNGV. The CDR3 is 14 residues long. The chain's CDR3 is CASSLRSRNTEAFF. As DNA, the CDR3 is TGTGCCAGCAGCTTAAGGTCTCGGAACACTGAAGCTTTCTTT.

V is TRBV18 and J is TRBJ1-2, with 8 bases identical to TRBD1. Germline values: CDR1 KGHSH, CDR2 LQKENI. The length of the CDR3 is 14 residues. V lost 4 bases to trimming and J lost 6 bases; unmatched junction nucleotides: 7. The DNA for the CDR3 is TGTGCCAGCTCACTGAGGACAGGGCAGGATGGCTACACCTTC. Its protein is CASSLRTGQDGYTF.

CDR3 sequence: CASSVESQGLGAFF. As DNA, the CDR3 is TGTGCCAGCAGCGTAGAATCACAGGGTCTGGGTGCTTTCTTT. The rearrangement joins TRBV9 to TRBJ1-1, with a weak D call TRBD1 (6 bases). V gave up 0 bases and J gave up 11 bases, with 17 bases separating them. CDR3 length: 14 residues. Looked up from germline, CDR1 is SGDLS and CDR2 is YYNGEE.

The gene calls are TRBV5-4 and TRBJ1-2; D might be TRBD1 (6 bases). Trimming took off 4 bases at V and 7 bases at J, with 11 bases between the two ends. The germline V gene encodes CDR1 SGHNT and CDR2 YYREEE (reference sequence). CDR3 size: 12 residues. The CDR3, as DNA: TGTGCCAGCAGCGTCGGGGACACTGGCTACACCTTC. Protein sequence: CASSVGDTGYTF.

This clone was recorded once. The genes are TRBV18 and TRBJ2-5, with 9 bases that match TRBD1. Germline assignment: CDR1 KGHSH and CDR2 LQKENI. CDR3 length: 15 amino acids. The V segment lost 5 bases and the J segment 4 bases; nucleotides outside the gene matches: 8. For the CDR3, the DNA is TGTGCCAGCTCAGTGCCCGGGACAGGGCTAGAGACCCAGTACTTC. Protein product: CASSVPGTGLETQYF. Full variable domain (rest looked up from reference TRBV18 and TRBJ2-5): NAGVMQNPRHLVRRRGQEARLRCSPMKGHSHVYWYRQLPEEGLKFMVYLQKENIIDESGMPKERFSAEFPKEGPSILRIQQVVRGDSAAYFCASSVPGTGLETQYFGPGTRLLVL.

The V gene is TRBV30, the J gene TRBJ2-7; 11 positions match TRBD1. V dropped 3 bases and J dropped 9; count of bases not matched to a gene: 10. The CDR3 has 14 amino acids. Germline V CDR1 and CDR2: GTSNPN, SVGIG (reference sequence). CDR3 DNA: TGTGCCTGGAGCCCGGGACAGGGGGTAGGTTGGCAGTACTTC. This codes for CAWSPGQGVGWQYF.

The chain recombines TRBV27 with TRBJ1-6, with D maybe TRBD1 (6 bases). The CDR3 spans 15 residues. Germline CDR1 MNHEY, CDR2 SMNVEV (reference sequence). Trimming cost V 6 bases and J 8 bases, with 17 bases left between them. The CDR3 DNA reads as TGTGCCAGCAGATATACGACAGGTGGGGATTCACCCCTCCACTTT. It is translated as CASRYTTGGDSPLHF.

In this sample, this clone turned up a few times. The genes are TRBV9 and TRBJ2-3; 9 bases are shared with TRBD2. V was pared by 4 bases and J by 3 bases, with 9 bases of the junction left unmatched. CDR3 length: 16 residues. Germline-derived CDR1 and CDR2 are SGDLS and YYNGEE. The CDR3 is CASSRFSGSGTDTQYF. CDR3 DNA: TGTGCCAGCAGCAGGTTTAGCGGGAGTGGAACAGATACGCAGTATTTT.

The J gene is TRBJ2-7, the V gene TRBV7-8; tentatively, D is TRBD2 (6 bases). V lost 2 bases and J 2 bases, leaving 10 bases between the germline ends. Per germline, CDR1 SGHVS and CDR2 FQNEAQ. This CDR3 has 14 amino acids. CDR3 nucleotide sequence: TGTGCCAGCAGCTTACGAGCGGGCCCCTACGAGCAGTACTTC. Encoded protein: CASSLRAGPYEQYF.

The J gene is TRBJ2-1, the V gene TRBV18; 8 bases agree with TRBD2. The ends lost 3 bases at V and 6 bases at J; junction bases unmatched: 7. CDR1 is KGHSH, CDR2 LQKENI, per germline. The CDR3 length is 15 residues. For the CDR3, the DNA is TGTGCCAGCTCACCCCGAGCGGGAGAACTCAATGAGCAGTTCTTC. It encodes CASSPRAGELNEQFF. Looking up the rest from reference TRBV18 and TRBJ2-1 gives the full variable domain: NAGVMQNPRHLVRRRGQEARLRCSPMKGHSHVYWYRQLPEEGLKFMVYLQKENIIDESGMPKERFSAEFPKEGPSILRIQQVVRGDSAAYFCASSPRAGELNEQFFGPGTRLTVL.

The CDR3 nucleotides read TGTGCCAGCAGTTACTCGTCTCGGGACAAAATCTATGGCTACACCTTC. This codes for CASSYSSRDKIYGYTF. This rearrangement joins TRBV6-5 to TRBJ1-2; a possible D gene is TRBD1 (6 bases). Trimming shortened V by 0 bases and J by 4 bases, and 15 bases separated the two germline ends. In germline, CDR1 is MNHEY, CDR2 SVGAGI. The CDR3 loop spans 16 amino acids.

The chain uses TRBV6-5 and TRBJ1-1; no clear D. CDR3 length equals 12 residues. V lost 7 bases and J lost 0, with 6 bases in between. Germline loops: CDR1 MNHEY, CDR2 SVGAGI. As DNA, the CDR3 is TGTGCCAGCAACACGTTGAACACTGAAGCTTTCTTT. This sequence encodes CASNTLNTEAFF.

The table lists this clone with a few counts. The rearrangement joins TRBV5-6 to TRBJ1-2; possible D gene TRBD1, 5 bases. Germline CDR1 SGHDT, CDR2 YYEEEE. The CDR3 contains 13 residues. V was cut by 1 base and J by 4 bases, with 8 bases left in between. CDR3 in amino acids: CASSLWGSYGYTF. CDR3 DNA: TGTGCCAGCAGCTTGTGGGGCAGCTATGGCTACACCTTC. The full variable domain, completed using reference TRBV5-6 and TRBJ1-2, is DAGVTQSPTHLIKTRGQQVTLRCSPKSGHDTVSWYQQALGQGPQFIFQYYEEEERQRGNFPDRFSGHQFPNYSSELNVNALLLGDSALYLCASSLWGSYGYTFGSGTRLTVV.

The chain carries TRBV19 and TRBJ2-5; D unclear. Germline V CDR1 and CDR2: LNHDA, SQIVND (reference sequence). This CDR3 spans 13 amino acids. The V end lost 6 bases, the J end lost 2 bases, and 10 bases lay between the germline ends. Here the CDR3 reads CASSMGYQETQYF. CDR3 DNA sequence: TGTGCCAGTAGCATGGGATATCAAGAGACCCAGTACTTC. Together with reference TRBV19 and TRBJ2-5, the CDR3 gives the full variable domain: DGGITQSPKYLFRKEGQNVTLSCEQNLNHDAMYWYRQDPGQGLRLIYYSQIVNDFQKGDIAEGYSVSREKKESFPLTVTSAQKNPTAFYLCASSMGYQETQYFGPGTRLLVL.

The sample holds a few counts of this clone. The junction differs from germline at one of its ends, possibly a read error. The rearrangement joins TRBV6-1 to TRBJ2-7, with 9 bases that match TRBD2. This CDR3 spans 13 amino acids. The germline CDR1 and CDR2 sequences are MNHNS and SASEGT. Here the CDR3 reads CASSELTASGIDF. In DNA, the CDR3 is TGTGCCAGCAGTGAATTAACGGCTAGCGGGATTGACTTC.

The table lists this clone with a count of one. The chain is built from TRBV7-8 and TRBJ1-1, with 8 nucleotides matching TRBD1. The CDR3 consists of 16 residues. Unmatched junction bases numbered 5, after V lost 1 base and J lost 1 base. Germline values: CDR1 SGHVS, CDR2 FQNEAQ. The CDR3 sequence is CASSLGGQVGNTEAFF. CDR3 DNA: TGTGCCAGCAGCTTAGGGGGACAGGTGGGGAACACTGAAGCTTTCTTT.

The chain employs TRBV27 and TRBJ1-4; 11 bases are shared with TRBD1. This CDR3 is 14 amino acids long. Germline CDR1 MNHEY, CDR2 SMNVEV (reference sequence). V was pared by 4 bases and J by 11 bases, with 6 bases of the junction left unmatched. The CDR3 spells CASSWGQGEGKLFF. For the CDR3, the DNA is TGTGCCAGCAGTTGGGGACAGGGGGAGGGTAAACTGTTTTTT.

The rearrangement uses TRBV10-1 and TRBJ2-3; a weak D match, TRBD1 (6 bases). The germline CDR1 and CDR2 sequences are WNHNN and SYGVQD (reference sequence). The CDR3 is made up of 16 amino acids. V lost 8 bases to trimming and J lost 0 bases, with 18 bases between them. CDR3 loop: CASSKTGTPSTDTQYF. The CDR3 DNA reads TGCGCCAGCTCAAAAACCGGGACACCTAGCACAGATACGCAGTATTTT.

V is TRBV2 and J is TRBJ1-1; the D is unclear. CDR3 length: 11 residues. Deletions cut 6 bases from V and 6 bases from J, with 8 bases between. Per germline, CDR1 SNHLY and CDR2 FYNNEI. The CDR3 loop reads CASRDEAEAFF. The CDR3 DNA reads TGTGCCAGCAGGGATGAGGCTGAAGCTTTCTTT.

The chain has TRBV6-5 and TRBJ2-3; D might be TRBD2 (5 bases). The CDR3 is made up of 14 amino acids. Germline CDR1 reads MNHEY; CDR2 reads SVGAGI. V lost 5 bases and J 4 bases, leaving 13 bases between the germline ends. The CDR3 protein is CASSPYTRADTQYF. Written as DNA, the CDR3 is TGTGCCAGCAGTCCGTACACTAGGGCAGATACGCAGTATTTT.

V is TRBV5-4 and J is TRBJ1-6; TRBD1 aligns across 11 bases. The CDR3 has 16 amino acids. Per germline, CDR1 SGHNT and CDR2 YYREEE (reference sequence). V trimming: 5 bases; J trimming: 10 bases; junction bases outside the gene matches: 11. The CDR3 sequence: CASSPAPGQGVSPLHF. CDR3 bases: TGTGCCAGCAGTCCGGCCCCGGGACAGGGGGTCTCACCCCTCCACTTT.